This is a list of T cell receptor beta chains from one sample in a study of early T cells in non-severe SARS-CoV-2 infection. TCRdb ran MiXCR on the 5' RACE reads and lists one entry per CDR3 protein. The data contain about 60,000 distinct CDR3 sequences, about 9.8% of them singletons. The specimen sequenced was whole blood. Every receptor here comes from an adult who was a healthcare worker with PCR-confirmed SARS-CoV-2 infection or an uninfected control (not recorded which). CDR3s include the opening cysteine and the closing phenylalanine or tryptophan. Each record gives: J gene, clone size, V gene, D gene, CDR3 length, CDR3 DNA, CDR3 protein. A D gene is named only where the DNA matches it firmly. Only some rows state a clone size, as once, few, many or a class for expanded clones.

TRBJ2-1	medium-sized	TRBV7-9	NA	17	TGTGCCAGCAGCTTAGCGCGAGGCCCCCGAAACTACAATGAGCAGTTCTTC	CASSLARGPRNYNEQFF
TRBJ2-1	NA	TRBV12-3/TRBV12-4	NA	11	TGTGCCAGCAGTACTAACGATGAGCAGTTCTTC	CASSTNDEQFF
TRBJ1-1	many	TRBV24-1	TRBD1	13	TGTGCCACCAGTGCCAAGACAGGGGCTGAAGCTTTCTTT	CATSAKTGAEAFF
TRBJ1-1	many	TRBV20-1	NA	11	TGCAGTGCTTCCCGGACAGTCGAAGCTTTCTTT	CSASRTVEAFF
TRBJ2-7	NA	TRBV11-3	TRBD1	16	TGTGCCAGCAGCCCGGGACCGGGACAGGGGACCTACGAGCAGTACTTC	CASSPGPGQGTYEQYF
TRBJ2-7	NA	TRBV2	NA	11	TGTGCCAGCAGTGAAGTACACGAGCAGTACTTC	CASSEVHEQYF
TRBJ1-4	many	TRBV5-1	NA	15	TGCGCCAGCAGCTTGGAAGGGCGCCCTAATGAAAAACTGTTTTTT	CASSLEGRPNEKLFF
TRBJ2-7	few	TRBV28	NA	13	TGTGCCAGTACGGACACCACAACCTACGAGCAGTACTTC	CASTDTTTYEQYF
TRBJ2-2	once	TRBV11-1	TRBD1	15	TGTGCCAGCAGCCCGCTGACAGGGCCCACCGGGGAGCTGTTTTTT	CASSPLTGPTGELFF
TRBJ1-1	many	TRBV28	NA	14	TGTGCCAGCAGTCTCGGACAGCTGAACACTGAAGCTTTCTTT	CASSLGQLNTEAFF
TRBJ2-3	NA	TRBV7-9	NA	14	TGTGCCAGCAGCCCCGGAGTTGGGGGAGATACGCAGTATTTT	CASSPGVGGDTQYF
TRBJ2-3	many	TRBV19	NA	14	TGTGCCAGTAGTATAGCGCAGGCGGGAGATACGCAGTATTTT	CASSIAQAGDTQYF
TRBJ2-6	many	TRBV5-4	NA	16	TGTGCCAGCAGCTTGGGACAGCCCTCTGGGGCCAACGTCCTGACTTTC	CASSLGQPSGANVLTF
TRBJ2-7	NA	TRBV10-3	TRBD1	15	TGTGCCATCAGTTCCGGAAGGGGGCTGTACTACGAGCAGTACTTC	CAISSGRGLYYEQYF
TRBJ2-3	many	TRBV18	TRBD2	15	TGTGCCAGCTCACCAACTAGCGGGAGGATAGATACGCAGTATTTT	CASSPTSGRIDTQYF
TRBJ1-1	NA	TRBV7-9	NA	16	TGTGCCAGCAGCTTAGGAAGTGGGGGGCCGAACACTGAAGCTTCCTTT	CASSLGSGGPNTEASF
TRBJ2-7	many	TRBV28	NA	15	TGTGCCAGCGGGCCAGTTTGGGGATCAAACTACGAGCAGTACTTC	CASGPVWGSNYEQYF
TRBJ2-2	NA	TRBV29-1	NA	13	TGCAGCGTTGATGGCGGGAACACCGGGGAGCTGTTTTTT	CSVDGGNTGELFF
TRBJ2-3	NA	TRBV20-1	NA	15	TGCAGTGCTAGAGATGGTATGGGTTTATTGGATACGCAGTATTTT	CSARDGMGLLDTQYF
TRBJ2-1	medium-sized	TRBV12-3/TRBV12-4	NA	14	TGTGCCAGCAGTCCAGACCTAGGCCTCTATGAGCAGTTCTTC	CASSPDLGLYEQFF
TRBJ2-1	NA	TRBV5-1	NA	13	TGCGCCAGCAGGCTCGACAGGTACAATGAGCAGTTCTTC	CASRLDRYNEQFF
TRBJ2-7	NA	TRBV7-2	TRBD2	16	TGTGCCAGCAGCTTATTGGGGACTAGCGGCTCCTACGAGCAGTACTTC	CASSLLGTSGSYEQYF
TRBJ2-7	many	TRBV19	NA	13	TGTGCCAGTAACAATGGTAGGACGGACGAGCAGTACTTC	CASNNGRTDEQYF
TRBJ2-1	NA	TRBV29-1	NA	10	TGCAGCGCCGCTAACAATGAGCAGTTCTTC	CSAANNEQFF
TRBJ2-1	few	TRBV20-1	TRBD2	15	TGCAGTGCTAGATTACTAGCGGGAGTCTACAATGAGCAGTTCTTC	CSARLLAGVYNEQFF
TRBJ2-2	NA	TRBV4-3	TRBD2	16	TGCGCCAGCAGCCAAGAAGCGGGACTAGCGCCCGGGGAGCTGTTTTTT	CASSQEAGLAPGELFF
TRBJ2-2	few	TRBV11-3	TRBD2	18	TGTGCCAGCAGCCAAAGCGGGAGACCTAGGGGAAACACCGGGGAGCTGTTTTTT	CASSQSGRPRGNTGELFF
TRBJ1-5	many	TRBV28	TRBD1	15	TGTGCCAGCAGTTTGGGACAGAGCCTCAATCAGCCCCAGCATTTT	CASSLGQSLNQPQHF
TRBJ2-2	few	TRBV10-2	NA	13	TGCGCCAGCACCCCCACACGGGCCGGGGAGCTGTTTTTT	CASTPTRAGELFF
TRBJ1-3	many	TRBV29-1	NA	13	TGCAGCGTTGGACAGGTAGAAGGAAACACCATATATTTT	CSVGQVEGNTIYF
TRBJ2-1	few	TRBV7-3	TRBD2	16	TGTGCCAGCAGCTTAACGACTAGCGGGAGGGGAGGTGAGCAGTTCTTC	CASSLTTSGRGGEQFF
TRBJ2-7	many	TRBV7-9	NA	13	TGTGCCAGCAGCTTAGACGGATCCTACGAGCAGTACTTC	CASSLDGSYEQYF
TRBJ1-1	NA	TRBV6-6	TRBD1	14	TGTGCCAGCAGTTACCCTTCTCAGGGGGCTGAAGCTTTCTTT	CASSYPSQGAEAFF
TRBJ2-7	few	TRBV10-3	TRBD2	14	TGTGCCATCAGTACGCCGGGACTAGGCTACGAGCAGTACTTC	CAISTPGLGYEQYF
TRBJ2-3	NA	TRBV6-2/TRBV6-3	TRBD1	13	TGTGCCACCTGGGACAGGGTCACAGATACGCAGTATTTT	CATWDRVTDTQYF
TRBJ1-5	few	TRBV20-1	NA	16	TGCAGTGCTCTCAGTAGACCAGGGGTTGACAATCAGCCCCAGCATTTT	CSALSRPGVDNQPQHF
TRBJ2-1	NA	TRBV10-3	NA	14	TGTGCCATCAGTGGAGGGCGCTCCTACAATGAGCAGTTCTTC	CAISGGRSYNEQFF
TRBJ1-2	NA	TRBV4-1	NA	16	TGCGCCAGCAGCCCCCAGGTCGGGACGGCGCACTATGGCTACACCTTC	CASSPQVGTAHYGYTF
TRBJ2-1	NA	TRBV7-6	NA	15	TGTGCCAGCAGCTCAGTTACCAGCTCCTACAATGAGCAGTTCTTC	CASSSVTSSYNEQFF
TRBJ2-1	many	TRBV6-2/TRBV6-3	NA	14	TGTGCCAGCCTGGGGGTTCTCGGCTACAATGAGCAGTTCTTC	CASLGVLGYNEQFF
TRBJ2-3	NA	TRBV30	TRBD2	15	TGTGCCTGGAGTGTCCCGGGACTAGGCACAGATACGCAGTATTTT	CAWSVPGLGTDTQYF
TRBJ2-6	many	TRBV2	NA	15	TGTGCCAGCAGTCAACAGCTCTCTGGGGCCAACGTCCTGACTTTC	CASSQQLSGANVLTF
TRBJ1-4	many	TRBV3-1	NA	14	TGTGCCAGCAGCCAGCGGACAGCTAATGAAAAACTGTTTTTT	CASSQRTANEKLFF
TRBJ2-5	many	TRBV3-1	NA	18	TGTGCCAGCAGCCAAGAGCCCCTACCGCGACAGGTTCAAGAGACCCAGTACTTC	CASSQEPLPRQVQETQYF
TRBJ1-2	many	TRBV6-2/TRBV6-3	NA	12	TGTGCCAGCAGTCCCGGGATTGTCGGCTACACCTTC	CASSPGIVGYTF
TRBJ1-5	many	TRBV9	NA	15	TGTGCCAGCAGCCCTAGTGGAGGGAGCAATCAGCCCCAGCATTTT	CASSPSGGSNQPQHF
TRBJ1-2	few	TRBV12-3/TRBV12-4	NA	15	TGTGCCAGCAGTTTTACTCATGCCTCATCGGAAGGCTACACCTTC	CASSFTHASSEGYTF
TRBJ2-3	few	TRBV11-2	NA	14	TGTGCCAGCAGCTTAGGAAGCGGACTATTTGGGCAGTATTTT	CASSLGSGLFGQYF
TRBJ2-5	many	TRBV11-2	NA	15	TGTGCCAGCAGCCCCCGGCCGACAGCCACAGAGACCCAGTACTTC	CASSPRPTATETQYF
TRBJ1-4	many	TRBV27	NA	18	TGTGCCAGCAGTCCCTTAAGGGGAAAACTAGCAACTAATGAAAAACTGTTTTTT	CASSPLRGKLATNEKLFF
TRBJ2-7	many	TRBV28	NA	13	TGTGCCAGCAGTTTTGGCAGGTCCTACGAGCAGTACTTC	CASSFGRSYEQYF
TRBJ2-4	many	TRBV28	TRBD2	15	TGTGCCAGCAGTCCAACAGGCGGGGGGAAAAACATTCAGTACTTC	CASSPTGGGKNIQYF
TRBJ2-1	medium-sized	TRBV9	NA	14	TGTGCCAGCAGCGTAGGTTACGACAACAATGAGCAGTTCTTC	CASSVGYDNNEQFF
TRBJ2-2	many	TRBV9	NA	12	TGTGCCAGCAGCGGGAACACCGGGGAGCTGTTTTTT	CASSGNTGELFF